Below, one TCR beta chain is given with its context. The source of the sample is a study of blood T cell repertoires in COVID-19. For the study at large: T cells, B-cell-depleted T cells, or PBMCs supplied cDNA or gDNA.

Trimming took off 1 base at V and 5 bases at J, with 11 bases between the two ends. The CDR3 is 15 residues long. Germline V CDR1 and CDR2: SGHAT, FQDESV (reference sequence). Assay: immunoSEQ multiplex PCR; the TCRdb copy retains only in-frame clones and omits some. Of over 250,000 clones listed, over 75% are singletons. The clonotype was recovered from a woman in her twenties or thirties who had recovered from COVID-19. The chain has TRBV11-1 and TRBJ2-2, with D possibly TRBD2 on 7 matching bases. The sequenced sample was PBMCs or T cells enriched from blood (not recorded which). For the CDR3, the DNA is TGTGCCAGCAGCTTAGTGCGGGGGCGGACCGGGGAGCTGTTTTTT. Residues: CASSLVRGRTGELFF.